Shown below are 25 T cell receptor beta chains from a single sample sequenced in a study of read filtering for tumor transcriptome and immune sequencing. The library was built from around 400 ng RNA with molecular barcoded adaptors for alpha/delta and beta/gamma chains. TCRdb reprocessed the reads via MiXCR and lists one record per CDR3 protein. The sample has around 65,000 distinct CDR3 sequences, approximately 18% seen once. Input material: a population of CD138-negative cells sorted from bone marrow. These receptors all come from a donor aged 40 or older with multiple myeloma.

This clonotype appeared a few times. This sequence may be a read error, since a much larger clone differs from it by one base. The chain combines TRBV5-1 with TRBJ2-3; 9 bases are a match to TRBD1. This CDR3 has 15 amino acids. J lost 4 bases, V lost 4 bases, and 7 bases had no gene match. CDR1 SGHRS and CDR2 YFSETQ come from the germline V gene. The chain's CDR3 is CASSPGTGRSDTQYF. The CDR3 DNA sequence: TGCGCCAGCAGCCCGGGGACAGGGAGATCAGATACGCAGTATTTT.

In its sample, this clonotype was seen many times. The chain recombines TRBV19 with TRBJ2-3; 10 positions match TRBD2. The trim removed 5 bases at V and 2 bases at J, leaving 13 bases unmatched. The CDR3 length is 18 residues. The V gene's germline CDR1 is LNHDA and CDR2 SQIVND (reference sequence). The CDR3 loop reads CASSPRRLAGGFTDTQYF. CDR3 bases: TGTGCCAGTAGTCCGCGCAGATTAGCGGGGGGATTCACAGATACGCAGTATTTT.

The chain combines TRBV7-3 with TRBJ2-1, with 12 bases aligning to TRBD2. Germline CDR1 is SGHTA and CDR2 is FQGTGA. With 5 bases clipped from V and 7 bases from J, the junction kept 9 bases outside the gene matches. The CDR3 has 16 amino acids. The CDR3: CASSLGASGGANEQFF. DNA for the CDR3: TGTGCCAGCAGCCTGGGGGCTAGCGGGGGGGCGAATGAGCAGTTCTTC.

There are many counts of this clonotype. The genes are TRBV5-6 and TRBJ2-2; TRBD1 matches at 11 bases. J lost 4 bases, V lost 1 base, and 3 bases had no gene match. CDR1 SGHDT and CDR2 YYEEEE come from the germline V gene. The CDR3 is made up of 16 amino acids. The chain's CDR3 is CASSLRDRGFTGELFF. The CDR3 DNA follows: TGTGCCAGCAGCTTGCGGGACAGGGGGTTCACCGGGGAGCTGTTTTTT.

This clonotype was seen repeatedly, ten times or more. The V call is TRBV7-6, the J call TRBJ2-1; the match to TRBD2 covers 8 bases. The CDR3 is 12 amino acids. The junction had 9 bases not matched to a gene; V was cut back by 6 bases and J by 14 bases. Germline CDR1 and CDR2: SGHVS and FNYEAQ. CDR3 DNA: TGTGCCAGCAGGGACCGCGGGAGGTTGGAGTTCTTC. Amino acids: CASRDRGRLEFF.

This clonotype was seen repeatedly, ten times or more. This chain uses TRBV7-9 with TRBJ2-1; 7 nucleotides agree with TRBD2. The CDR3 runs to 16 residues. J lost 0 bases, V lost 5 bases, and 7 bases had no gene match. CDR1 and CDR2 from the germline V gene are SEHNR and FQNEAQ (reference sequence). The CDR3 nucleotides are TGTGCCAGCAGCAGCCCTAGCGGCAGCTCCTACAATGAGCAGTTCTTC. As protein: CASSSPSGSSYNEQFF.

There are many counts of this clonotype. The chain joins TRBV6-1 to TRBJ2-2; D tentatively reads TRBD1 or TRBD2 (5 bases each). V was cut by 1 base and J by 7 bases, with 10 bases left in between. Germline assignment: CDR1 MNHNS and CDR2 SASEGT. CDR3 length: 14 amino acids. The CDR3 here is CASSEVGEIGELFF. As DNA, the CDR3 is TGTGCCAGCAGTGAAGTGGGGGAGATCGGGGAGCTGTTTTTT.

This clonotype showed up many times. V and J are TRBV16 and TRBJ1-1; D call uncertain. Trimming took 4 bases from V and 1 from J, leaving 7 bases between them. CDR3 length: 13 amino acids. Germline assignment: CDR1 KGHSY and CDR2 FQNENV. Here the CDR3 DNA reads TGTGCCAGCAGCCCAGGACGGAACACTGAAGCTTTCTTT. Translated: CASSPGRNTEAFF.

The chain combines TRBV24-1 with TRBJ2-1; D is unclear. Germline loops: CDR1 KGHDR, CDR2 SFDVKD. CDR3 length equals 17 residues. Between the trimmed V and J ends, which lost 2 bases and 4 bases, there was a span of 17 bases. The CDR3 nucleotides read TGTGCCACCAGTGATTCGAACACGACGTCCCTATACAATGAGCAGTTCTTC. It codes for CATSDSNTTSLYNEQFF.

This clonotype was recorded many times. V usage is TRBV15 and J usage is TRBJ1-2; the D is unclear. The CDR3 has 12 amino acids. CDR1 LNHNV and CDR2 YYDKDF come from the germline V gene (reference sequence). The ends were cut back, 0 bases at V and 1 base at J, with 0 bases in the middle. The CDR3 region is CATSRDNYGYTF. For the CDR3, the DNA is TGTGCCACCAGCAGAGATAACTATGGCTACACCTTC. Complete variable domain (other parts from reference TRBV15 and TRBJ1-2): DAMVIQNPRYQVTQFGKPVTLSCSQTLNHNVMYWYQQKSSQAPKLLFHYYDKDFNNEADTPDNFQSRRPNTSFCFLDIRSPGLGDTAMYLCATSRDNYGYTFGSGTRLTVV.

Turning to this clonotype: This may arise from a read error, as a much more abundant clone is one base away. The chain combines TRBV20-1 with TRBJ2-2, with 11 positions matching TRBD2. CDR1 and CDR2 (germline): DFQATT, SNEGSKA (reference sequence). The CDR3 extends over 15 amino acids. V shed 7 bases and J 4 bases; nucleotides not matched to a gene: 8. CDR3 in amino acids: CSVPVAGGPTGELFF. The CDR3 nucleotides read TGCAGTGTTCCAGTAGCGGGAGGGCCCACCGGGGAGCTGTTTTTT.

The rearrangement links TRBV7-6 to TRBJ1-2; D is unclear. The V and J ends lost 1 base and 2 bases respectively, with 8 bases between them. The CDR3 has 14 residues. Germline V CDR1 and CDR2: SGHVS, FNYEAQ. CDR3 residues: CASSLEEGNYGYTF. The CDR3 nucleotides read TGTGCCAGCAGCTTAGAGGAGGGAAACTATGGCTACACCTTC.

This clonotype was recorded only once. This may come from a read error, since a much larger clone is one base off. The CDR3 does not close with the conserved phenylalanine or tryptophan, likely indicating a read error. Written as DNA, the CDR3 is TGCAGCGTTCGGACAGGGGTAACTGAAGCTTTCTCT. Amino acids: CSVRTGVTEAFS. The chain employs TRBV29-1 and TRBJ1-1; 9 bases line up with TRBD1. This CDR3 spans 12 amino acids. With V trimmed by 5 bases and J by 5 bases, 3 bases remained unmatched. Germline V gene lookup returns CDR1 SQVTM and CDR2 ANQGSEA.

Notes on this clonotype: With a much larger clone just one base away, this may be a read error. The chain carries TRBV2 and TRBJ2-1; 11 bases agree with TRBD2. Germline V gene data show CDR1 as SNHLY and CDR2 as FYNNEI. CDR3 length equals 16 residues. DNA of the CDR3: TGTGCCAGCAGTGAACTAGCGGGAGGCTCCTACAATGGGCAGTTCTTC. Its protein product is CASSELAGGSYNGQFF.

In its sample, this clonotype was seen many times. The chain employs TRBV12-3 or TRBV12-4 and TRBJ2-5; 9 bases are shared with TRBD2. The V segment lost 7 bases and the J segment 2 bases; nucleotides outside the gene matches: 5. The CDR3 extends over 14 amino acids. The CDR3 is CASTAGGSQETQYF. The CDR3, as DNA: TGTGCCAGCACTGCGGGAGGGAGTCAAGAGACCCAGTACTTC.

This clonotype has a count of ten or more. The V and J genes are TRBV6-1 and TRBJ1-1; TRBD1 might be the D (6 bases). The CDR3 has 20 amino acids. The germline CDR1 and CDR2 sequences are MNHNS and SASEGT. The V gene lost 5 bases and the J gene lost 0 bases, with 28 bases spanning the gap. For the CDR3, the DNA is TGTGCCAGCAGTTCACTGGGTTGGGACATCCTAAGGGACATGAACACTGAAGCTTTCTTT. Its protein product is CASSSLGWDILRDMNTEAFF.

This clonotype appeared once. This may be a read error: a much more frequent sequence differs by one nucleotide. J is TRBJ2-3 and V is TRBV18; tentative D call: TRBD1 (5 bases). Germline lookup yields CDR1 KGHSH and CDR2 LQKENI. The CDR3 runs 14 residues. Between the trimmed V and J ends, which lost 4 bases and 4 bases, there was a span of 12 bases. The CDR3 loop reads CASSHRNSPDTQYF. The CDR3, as DNA: TGTGCCAGCTCACACAGGAATTCGCCAGATACGCAGTATTTT. The entire variable domain, with the rest obtained from reference TRBV18 and TRBJ2-3, is as follows: NAGVMQNPRHLVRRRGQEARLRCSPMKGHSHVYWYRQLPEEGLKFMVYLQKENIIDESGMPKERFSAEFPKEGPSILRIQQVVRGDSAAYFCASSHRNSPDTQYFGPGTRLTVL.

This clonotype was counted only a few times. J is TRBJ2-3 and V is TRBV4-2; D is undetermined. With 0 bases removed from V and 4 bases from J, the gap between germline ends came to 2 bases. Germline assignment: CDR1 LGHNA and CDR2 YNFKEQ. The CDR3 is 12 amino acids. DNA of the CDR3: TGTGCCAGCAGCCAAGAGCCAGATACGCAGTATTTT. Its translation: CASSQEPDTQYF.

Only one count was recorded for this clonotype. CDR3 in amino acids: CASSGGGPTNTGELFF. CDR3 in DNA: TGTGCCAGCAGTGGGGGGGGGCCGACCAACACCGGGGAGCTGTTTTTT. The V call is TRBV6-1, the J call TRBJ2-2, with a weak D call TRBD2 (7 bases). This CDR3 comprises 16 residues. CDR1 and CDR2 from the germline V gene are MNHNS and SASEGT. Deletions cut 4 bases from V and 2 bases from J, with 14 bases between.

This clonotype counts as medium-sized (0.01 to 0.1%). V is TRBV6-2 or TRBV6-3 and J is TRBJ2-1; TRBD2 matches at 11 bases. The CDR3 spans 15 residues. The V gene's germline CDR1 is MNHEY and CDR2 SVGEGT. Trimming at V came to 5 bases and at J to 5 bases, leaving 5 bases not matched to a gene. As DNA, the CDR3 is TGTGCCAGCAGTCCAGGACTAGCGGGCCACAATGAGCAGTTCTTC. This codes for CASSPGLAGHNEQFF.

This clonotype was detected a few times. The rearrangement joins TRBV19 to TRBJ1-5; D is possibly TRBD1 (5 bases). Germline CDR1 is LNHDA and CDR2 is SQIVND (reference sequence). CDR3 length equals 15 residues. Trimming cost V 1 base and J 0 bases, with 7 bases left between them. CDR3 DNA sequence: TGTGCCAGTAGTATAGGACAGATTAGCAATCAGCCCCAGCATTTT. Translation: CASSIGQISNQPQHF.

This clonotype was seen many times. The chain has TRBV6-6 and TRBJ1-6; D may be TRBD1 (6 bases). V was shortened by 8 bases and J by 2 bases, with 10 bases between the two germline ends. CDR1 is MNHNY, CDR2 SVGAGI, per germline (reference sequence). The CDR3 extends over 14 amino acids. The DNA of the CDR3 is TGTGCCAGCGTAGAGGGGGCCTATAATTCACCCCTCCACTTT. Amino acid sequence: CASVEGAYNSPLHF.

Points on this clonotype: It may be a read error: a sequence one base away is much more abundant. CDR3 DNA sequence: TGTGCCAGCAGCCCCAAGCGGGGGGGCTACAATGAGCGGTTCTTC. It codes for CASSPKRGGYNERFF. The chain employs TRBV11-1 and TRBJ2-1; 10 bases are shared with TRBD2. The CDR3 covers 15 residues. Germline CDR1 is SGHAT and CDR2 is FQDESV (reference sequence).

This clonotype occurred many times. The chain combines TRBV11-2 with TRBJ2-7; D gene uncertain. The V gene lost 10 bases and the J gene lost 2 bases, with 12 bases spanning the gap. CDR1 is SGHAT and CDR2 is FQNNGV in the germline V gene. This CDR3 has 12 residues. The CDR3 DNA follows: TGTGCCACGACATTGGGCCCCTACGAGCAGTACTTC. Encoded protein: CATTLGPYEQYF.

This sequence joins TRBV9 and TRBJ1-5; D is possibly TRBD1 (6 bases). There are 14 residues in the CDR3. Germline values: CDR1 SGDLS, CDR2 YYNGEE. The V and J ends lost 3 bases and 4 bases respectively, with 11 bases between them. Here the CDR3 reads CASSGGTLNQPQHF. The CDR3 DNA reads as TGTGCCAGCAGCGGCGGGACACTGAATCAGCCCCAGCATTTT.